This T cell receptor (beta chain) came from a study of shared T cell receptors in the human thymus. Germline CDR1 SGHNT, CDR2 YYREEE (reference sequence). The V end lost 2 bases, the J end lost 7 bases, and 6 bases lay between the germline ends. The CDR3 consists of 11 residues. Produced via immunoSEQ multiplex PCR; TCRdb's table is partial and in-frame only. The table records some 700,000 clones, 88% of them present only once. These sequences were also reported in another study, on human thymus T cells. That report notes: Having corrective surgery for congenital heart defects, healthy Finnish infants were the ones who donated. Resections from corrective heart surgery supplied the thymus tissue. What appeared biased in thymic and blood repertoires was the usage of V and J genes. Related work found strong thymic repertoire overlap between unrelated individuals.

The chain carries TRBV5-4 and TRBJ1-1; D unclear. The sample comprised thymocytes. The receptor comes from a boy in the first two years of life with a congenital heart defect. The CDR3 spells CASSLEGEAFF. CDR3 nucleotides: TGTGCCAGCAGCTTAGAGGGTGAAGCTTTCTTT.